A few counts support the clone carrying this T cell receptor beta chain. V lost 4 bases and J 6 bases, leaving 16 bases between the germline ends. CDR1 is SGHRS and CDR2 is YFSETQ in the germline V gene. The CDR3 runs to 14 residues. The library targeted TCRbeta and was prepared with unique molecular identifiers. TCRdb re-analysed the PCR reads in MiXCR, keeping a single row per CDR3 protein. The sample records around 490,000 distinct CDR3 sequences, 11% being singletons. This sample was taken from a study of T-cell reconstitution after alpha-beta-depleted transplantation in children. Sequenced here: PBMCs, mostly from graft donor cells, sampled 180 days after TCRalphabeta/CD19-depleted stem cell transplant. The chain couples TRBV5-1 to TRBJ1-1, with a weak D call TRBD1 (5 bases). The sequence was obtained from a female patient younger than 10 who had a stem cell transplant for aplastic anemia, so the T cells may come from the graft donor. For the CDR3, the DNA is TGCGCCAGCAGCCTGACAGCTACTGACGCTGAAGCTTTCTTT. It codes for CASSLTATDAEAFF.